Presented here are 25 T cell receptor beta chains from one specimen sequenced in a study of T cell repertoires in aging, cancer and after chemotherapy. TRB rearrangements spanning V, D and J were amplified using mixed TRB-A/B primers. One entry per CDR3 protein results from TCRdb running MiXCR on the multiplex PCR reads. The sample records 1,400 to 1,500 distinct CDR3 sequences, around three fifths being singletons. The template was genomic DNA from peripheral blood, not RNA. The material sequenced was blood. The receptors shown here come from a human donor with a blood cancer.

The gene calls are TRBV6-6 and TRBJ2-1; possible D gene TRBD2, 7 bases. Between the trimmed V and J ends, which lost 6 bases and 6 bases, there was a span of 18 bases. Germline V gene lookup returns CDR1 MNHNY and CDR2 SVGAGI (reference sequence). This CDR3 has 15 amino acids. DNA for the CDR3: TGTGCCAGCAGAAAGGGGGGGGAGATTATCAATGAGCAGTTCTTC. Translating it yields CASRKGGEIINEQFF.

The genes are TRBV6-5 and TRBJ2-1; 13 nucleotides line up with TRBD2. Per germline, CDR1 MNHEY and CDR2 SVGAGI. The V gene end was trimmed by 4 bases and the J gene end by 5 bases; junction bases not matched to a gene: 8. The CDR3 extends over 17 amino acids. CDR3 in DNA: TGTGCCAGCAGTTTCCGACTAGCGGGAGGTCCCCACAATGAGCAGTTCTTC. Protein sequence: CASSFRLAGGPHNEQFF.

The chain couples TRBV6-5 to TRBJ2-1, with 10 bases that match TRBD2. V lost 4 bases, J lost 7 bases, and 7 bases stayed unmatched. Germline CDR1 and CDR2: MNHEY and SVGAGI. The CDR3 is made up of 15 amino acids. Here the CDR3 reads CASSFLAGVGNEQFF. The CDR3 nucleotides read TGTGCCAGCAGTTTCCTAGCGGGAGTAGGAAATGAGCAGTTCTTC.

The table lists this clonotype with a count of one. V and J are TRBV7-4 and TRBJ2-7, with 15 bases that match TRBD2. Trimming took 5 bases from V and 10 from J; bases not matched to a gene: 15. Germline V gene sequence: CDR1 SGHVT, CDR2 SQSDAQ. The CDR3 is 17 amino acids. CDR3 amino acids: CASSTRTSGGAVANQYF. The CDR3, as DNA: TGTGCCAGCAGCACCCGGACTAGCGGGGGGGCCGTTGCGAACCAGTACTTC. Supplemented by reference TRBV7-4 and TRBJ2-7, the full variable domain reads GAGVSQSPRYKVAKRGRDVALRCDSISGHVTLYWYRQTLGQGSEVLTYSQSDAQRDKSGRPSGRFSAERPERSVSTLKIQRTEQGDSAVYLCASSTRTSGGAVANQYFGPGTRLTVT.

The chain is built from TRBV6-2 or TRBV6-3 and TRBJ2-1; 12 bases are shared with TRBD2. The CDR3 length is 15 residues. Germline V gene lookup returns CDR1 MNHEY and CDR2 SVGEGT. The junction had 5 bases not matched to a gene; V was cut back by 6 bases and J by 5 bases. The CDR3 DNA is TGTGCCAGCAGGGCTAGCGGGGGGGTGAACAATGAGCAGTTCTTC. It translates to CASRASGGVNNEQFF.

The count of this clonotype is one. The V and J genes are TRBV7-6 and TRBJ2-7; 9 nucleotides line up with TRBD1. CDR1 SGHVS and CDR2 FNYEAQ come from the germline V gene. With 5 bases clipped from V and 2 bases from J, the junction kept 7 bases outside the gene matches. The CDR3 runs to 15 residues. The DNA of the CDR3 is TGTGCCAGCAGCCGTGGACAGGGGATTACCTACGAGCAGTACTTC. Protein: CASSRGQGITYEQYF.

The rearrangement joins TRBV6-5 to TRBJ1-1; D call uncertain. V was shortened by 0 bases and J by 1 base, with 15 bases between the two germline ends. This CDR3 contains 17 residues. Germline-derived CDR1 and CDR2 are MNHEY and SVGAGI. This CDR3 is CASSYSISRSGNTEAFF. CDR3 DNA: TGTGCCAGCAGTTACTCGATTAGTCGCAGCGGGAACACTGAAGCTTTCTTT.

The table lists this clonotype with a few counts. The V gene is TRBV20-1, the J gene TRBJ2-1, with 10 bases fitting TRBD2. The CDR3 has 17 residues. V dropped 2 bases and J dropped 0; count of bases not matched to a gene: 7. CDR1 is DFQATT and CDR2 is SNEGSKA in the germline V gene (reference sequence). This chain's CDR3 is CSARSASGGGSYNEQFF. For the CDR3, the DNA is TGCAGTGCTAGATCGGCTAGCGGGGGAGGCTCCTACAATGAGCAGTTCTTC.

The gene calls are TRBV6-5 and TRBJ2-5; D gene uncertain. Trimming took off 0 bases at V and 4 bases at J, with 9 bases between the two ends. The CDR3 extends over 14 amino acids. Germline V gene lookup returns CDR1 MNHEY and CDR2 SVGAGI. The CDR3 spells CASSYSMARETQYF. DNA of the CDR3: TGTGCCAGCAGTTACTCGATGGCCCGAGAGACCCAGTACTTC.

The V gene is TRBV6-1, the J gene TRBJ1-5; TRBD1 matches at 9 bases. The CDR3 consists of 17 residues. Germline V gene sequence: CDR1 MNHNS, CDR2 SASEGT. The V segment lost 3 bases and the J segment 6 bases; nucleotides outside the gene matches: 12. The CDR3 loop is CASSDGTGYAEGQPQHF. CDR3 in DNA: TGTGCCAGCAGTGACGGGACAGGGTACGCCGAGGGTCAGCCCCAGCATTTT.

The gene calls are TRBV29-1 and TRBJ1-1, with a weak D call TRBD1 (6 bases). Germline V gives CDR1 SQVTM, CDR2 ANQGSEA. The germline V and J ends were trimmed by 8 bases and 6 bases, with 10 bases remaining between them. CDR3 length: 10 amino acids. The CDR3 DNA reads TGCAGCTCTAGGGGGGCTGAAGCTTTCTTT. Its translation: CSSRGAEAFF.

This chain links TRBV7-2 with TRBJ2-2; no clear D. Trimming pared 5 bases from V and 2 bases from J, leaving 9 bases between. Germline CDR1 and CDR2: SGHTA and FQGNSA. CDR3 size: 14 residues. The CDR3 reads CASSPRANTGELFF. DNA of the CDR3: TGTGCCAGCAGCCCTCGCGCTAACACCGGGGAGCTGTTTTTT.

This clonotype ranks as large (0.1 to 1%). The chain links TRBV29-1 to TRBJ2-1, with D hard to call. Trimming cost V 7 bases and J 4 bases, with 8 bases left between them. The germline V gene encodes CDR1 SQVTM and CDR2 ANQGSEA. The CDR3 runs to 11 residues. The CDR3 nucleotides are TGCAGCGCTTCGGCGTACAATGAGCAGTTCTTC. This codes for CSASAYNEQFF.

This chain uses TRBV29-1 with TRBJ1-2, with 7 bases lining up with TRBD1. This CDR3 has 18 residues. Germline V lookup: CDR1 SQVTM, CDR2 ANQGSEA. Losses at the gene ends were 2 bases for V and 7 bases for J; bases not matched to a gene: 22. Here the CDR3 reads CSVENLGTGDLGGSGYTF. CDR3 in DNA: TGCAGCGTTGAAAATCTTGGTACAGGGGACCTCGGGGGAAGTGGCTACACCTTC.

This clonotype turned up a few times. This CDR3 reads CASTIGVTQYF. CDR3 DNA sequence: TGTGCCAGCACCATAGGGGTTACGCAGTATTTT. This rearrangement joins TRBV6-5 to TRBJ2-3, with a tentative D call TRBD1 (5 bases). Trimming shortened V by 7 bases and J by 8 bases, and 10 bases separated the two germline ends. This CDR3 spans 11 amino acids. Germline V gene data show CDR1 as MNHEY and CDR2 as SVGAGI.

This chain joins TRBV6-5 and TRBJ1-2; a weak D match, TRBD1 (6 bases). Between the trimmed V and J ends, which lost 4 bases and 2 bases, there was a span of 14 bases. Germline V lookup: CDR1 MNHEY, CDR2 SVGAGI. CDR3 length equals 15 residues. The CDR3 here is CASSSVTGINYGYTF. The CDR3, as DNA: TGTGCCAGCAGTTCGGTTACAGGGATCAACTATGGCTACACCTTC.

The chain recombines TRBV29-1 with TRBJ2-3, with D maybe TRBD2 (5 bases). V was trimmed by 0 bases and J by 4 bases, leaving 14 bases between them. The CDR3 consists of 15 residues. The germline CDR1 and CDR2 sequences are SQVTM and ANQGSEA. CDR3 sequence (DNA): TGCAGCGTTGAAGATCTAAGGACTGGGGCAGATACGCAGTATTTT. It encodes CSVEDLRTGADTQYF.

CDR3 protein: CSARRREHYNSPLHF. CDR3 DNA sequence: TGCAGTGCTAGAAGGAGGGAACATTATAATTCACCCCTCCACTTT. The rearrangement links TRBV20-1 to TRBJ1-5; no clear D. The tail of the sequence fits TRBJ1-6 better, so the J call may be wrong. CDR1 is DFQATT and CDR2 is SNEGSKA in the germline V gene (reference sequence). The CDR3 sequence is 15 residues long.

The CDR3 sequence is CASRRGSSGANVLTF. The CDR3 DNA reads TGTGCCAGCAGGAGGGGGAGCTCTGGGGCCAACGTCCTGACTTTC. The gene calls are TRBV6-5 and TRBJ2-6; D is perhaps TRBD1 (6 bases). V was clipped by 6 bases and J by 0 bases, with 9 bases between them. The CDR3 totals 15 residues. Germline loops: CDR1 MNHEY, CDR2 SVGAGI.

The chain couples TRBV6-2 or TRBV6-3 to TRBJ2-1; D is uncertain. Trimming removed 2 bases from V and 10 bases from J, with 6 bases in between. The CDR3 totals 11 residues. CDR1 MNHEY and CDR2 SVGEGT come from the germline V gene. CDR3 residues: CASSYHQEQFF. The CDR3 DNA sequence: TGTGCCAGCAGTTACCACCAAGAGCAGTTCTTC.

This clonotype was seen a handful of times. The DNA of the CDR3 is TGCAGCGTTGTTCAGGGTTGGGGTCAGCCCCAGCATTTT. It translates to CSVVQGWGQPQHF. The V call is TRBV29-1, the J call TRBJ1-5; weak D call: TRBD1 (5 bases). Between the trimmed V and J ends, which lost 4 bases and 6 bases, there was a span of 13 bases. The CDR3 is 13 residues long. Germline V gene data show CDR1 as SQVTM and CDR2 as ANQGSEA.

V usage is TRBV6-5 and J usage is TRBJ2-1, with 11 bases aligning to TRBD2. The CDR3 is made up of 15 amino acids. Germline-derived CDR1 and CDR2 are MNHEY and SVGAGI. Trimming took 5 bases from V and 3 from J; bases not matched to a gene: 3. The CDR3 spells CASSLTSGDYNEQFF. CDR3 DNA: TGTGCCAGCAGTCTGACTAGCGGGGACTACAATGAGCAGTTCTTC.

V gene TRBV7-2 combines with J gene TRBJ2-7; TRBD1 might be the D (6 bases). V lost 5 bases and J 3 bases, leaving 17 bases between the germline ends. In germline, CDR1 is SGHTA, CDR2 FQGNSA. The CDR3 is 15 amino acids. DNA of the CDR3: TGTGCCAGCAGCCTATCGGGACGAGGGGGCTACGAGCAGTACTTC. Translated, it gives CASSLSGRGGYEQYF.

This clonotype is a singleton in its sample. At one of its ends the junction is not consistent with the germline gene, which may arise from a read error. In DNA, the CDR3 is TGTGCCTGGAGTGCTTCGCTCAATGAGAAGTTCTTC. Amino acid sequence: CAWSASLNEKFF. The chain combines TRBV30 with TRBJ2-1; D gene unclear. The germline gives CDR1 GTSNPN, CDR2 SVGIG (reference sequence). This CDR3 spans 12 amino acids. The entire variable domain, with the rest obtained from reference TRBV30 and TRBJ2-1, is as follows: SQTIHQWPATLVQPVGSPLSLECTVEGTSNPNLYWYRQAAGRGLQLLFYSVGIGQISSEVPQNLSASRPQDRQFILSSKKLLLSDSGFYLCAWSASLNEKFFGPGTRLTVL.

This clonotype has more than one count but fewer than ten. This chain connects TRBV30 to TRBJ2-5; TRBD1 or TRBD2 may be the D gene (5 bases each). Germline CDR1 is GTSNPN and CDR2 is SVGIG (reference sequence). This CDR3 spans 15 amino acids. Trimming stripped 2 bases from V and 2 bases from J, with 15 bases between. Written as DNA, the CDR3 is TGTGCCTGGAGTACTGAACCGGGGCTGCAAGAGACCCAGTACTTC. It specifies CAWSTEPGLQETQYF.